These T cell receptor beta chains were read from a single sample in a study of blood T cell repertoires in COVID-19. Data came from immunoSEQ multiplex PCR; TCRdb stores just in-frame clones and leaves some out. This table holds over 400,000 clones, 85% to 90% found once. Sequenced sample: peripheral blood. These receptors were collected from a woman in her forties or fifties with COVID-19, enrolled during active disease. Both conserved end residues are part of each CDR3. The D gene is left open where the match is weak. Size tells how often a clone was seen (once, few, many) or the class of an expanded clone, and some rows leave it out.

clone_size j_call v_call d_call cdr3_nt cdr3_aa
. TRBJ2-7 TRBV27 TRBD1 TGTGCCAGCAGTTCCACCGGGACAGGGGGAGATAGCGAGCAGTACTTC CASSSTGTGGDSEQYF
. TRBJ1-4 TRBV7-9 . TGTGCCAGCAGCTTGGGCAGGGGTAATGAAAAACTGTTTTTT CASSLGRGNEKLFF
. TRBJ2-7 TRBV2 TRBD2 TGTGCCAGCAGAGAGGGGGGGCTAGCGGGGGGGTTCTCCTACGAGCAGTACTTC CASREGGLAGGFSYEQYF
. TRBJ1-3 TRBV4-1 . TGCGCCAGCAGCCAATACGAACTCATGGTCGTCTACTCTGGAAACACCATATATTTT CASSQYELMVVYSGNTIYF
few TRBJ2-7 TRBV5-4 TRBD2 TGTGCCAGCAGCCGAGGACTAGCGGGGGAGACCTACGAGCAGTACTTC CASSRGLAGETYEQYF
. TRBJ2-6 TRBV10-3 TRBD1 TGTGCCATCAGTGAGGGGACAGCCCTGGGGGGGGCCAACGTCCTGACTTTC CAISEGTALGGANVLTF
. TRBJ2-7 TRBV20-1 . TGCAGGGCAGGGTACGGCCACGAGCAGTACTTC CRAGYGHEQYF
. TRBJ2-4 TRBV7-9 TRBD1 TGTGCCAGCAGCGAAGAAATTAGGGCCCAGGGGGCGTGG CASSEEIRAQGAW
once TRBJ2-7 TRBV6-1 . TGTGCCAGCAGTGAAGCGGGGGCGGGCTCCTACGAGCAGTACTTC CASSEAGAGSYEQYF
. TRBJ1-2 TRBV29-1 . TGCAGCGTTGAAGAGTTGCGGAGCTGGGCTAACTATGGCTACACCTTC CSVEELRSWANYGYTF